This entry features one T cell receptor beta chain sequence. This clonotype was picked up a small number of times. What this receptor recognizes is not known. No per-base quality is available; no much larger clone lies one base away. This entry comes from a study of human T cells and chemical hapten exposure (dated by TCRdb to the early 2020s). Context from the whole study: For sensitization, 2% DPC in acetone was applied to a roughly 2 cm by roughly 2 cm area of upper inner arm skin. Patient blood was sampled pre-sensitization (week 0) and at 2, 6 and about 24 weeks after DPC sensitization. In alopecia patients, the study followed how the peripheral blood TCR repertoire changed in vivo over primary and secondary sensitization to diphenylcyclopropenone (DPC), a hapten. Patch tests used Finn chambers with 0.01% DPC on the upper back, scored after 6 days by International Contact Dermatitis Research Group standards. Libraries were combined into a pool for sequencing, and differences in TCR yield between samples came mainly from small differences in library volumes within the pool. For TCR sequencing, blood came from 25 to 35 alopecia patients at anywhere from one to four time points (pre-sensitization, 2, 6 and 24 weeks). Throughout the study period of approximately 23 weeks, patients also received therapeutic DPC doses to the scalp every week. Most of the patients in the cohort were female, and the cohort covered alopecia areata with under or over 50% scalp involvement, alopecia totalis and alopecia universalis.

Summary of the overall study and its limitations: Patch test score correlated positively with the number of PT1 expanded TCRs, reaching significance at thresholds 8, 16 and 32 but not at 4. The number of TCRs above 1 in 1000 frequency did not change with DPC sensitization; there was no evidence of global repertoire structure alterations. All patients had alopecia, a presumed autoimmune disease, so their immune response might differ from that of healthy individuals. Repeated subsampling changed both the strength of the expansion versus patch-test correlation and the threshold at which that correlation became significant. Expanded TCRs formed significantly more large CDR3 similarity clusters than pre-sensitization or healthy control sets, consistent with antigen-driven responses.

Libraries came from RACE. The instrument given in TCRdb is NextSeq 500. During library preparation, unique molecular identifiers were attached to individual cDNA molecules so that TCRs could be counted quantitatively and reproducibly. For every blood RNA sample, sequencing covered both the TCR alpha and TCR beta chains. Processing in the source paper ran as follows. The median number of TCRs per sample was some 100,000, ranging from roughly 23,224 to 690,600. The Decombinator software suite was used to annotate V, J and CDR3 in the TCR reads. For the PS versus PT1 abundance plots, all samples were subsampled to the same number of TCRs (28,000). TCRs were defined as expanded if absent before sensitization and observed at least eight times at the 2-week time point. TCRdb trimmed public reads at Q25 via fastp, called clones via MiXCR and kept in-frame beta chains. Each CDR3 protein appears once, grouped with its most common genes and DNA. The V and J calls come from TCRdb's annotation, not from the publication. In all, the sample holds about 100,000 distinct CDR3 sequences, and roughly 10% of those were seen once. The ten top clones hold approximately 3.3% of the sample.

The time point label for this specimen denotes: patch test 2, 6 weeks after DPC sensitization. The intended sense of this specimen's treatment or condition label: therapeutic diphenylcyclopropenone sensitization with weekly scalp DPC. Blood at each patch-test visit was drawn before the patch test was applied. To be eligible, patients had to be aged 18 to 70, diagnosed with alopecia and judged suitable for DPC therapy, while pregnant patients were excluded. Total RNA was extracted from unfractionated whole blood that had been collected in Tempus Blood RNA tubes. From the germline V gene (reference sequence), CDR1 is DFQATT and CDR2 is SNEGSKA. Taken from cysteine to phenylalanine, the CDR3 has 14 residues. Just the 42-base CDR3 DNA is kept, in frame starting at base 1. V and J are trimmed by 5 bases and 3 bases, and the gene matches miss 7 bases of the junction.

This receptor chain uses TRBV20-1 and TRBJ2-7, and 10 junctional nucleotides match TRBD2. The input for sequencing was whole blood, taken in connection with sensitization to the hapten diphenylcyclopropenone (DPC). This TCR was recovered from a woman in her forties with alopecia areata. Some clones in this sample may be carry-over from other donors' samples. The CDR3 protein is CSARGLAANYEQYF. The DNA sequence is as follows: TGCAGTGCTCGCGGACTAGCGGCAAACTACGAGCAGTACTTC.